This T cell receptor beta chain stems from a study of OX40 agonist ivuxolimab in advanced cancers. The data were produced by immunoSEQ multiplex PCR, yet TCRdb's version contains in-frame clones alone and is incomplete. The sample lists 70,000 or so clones; roughly nine tenths were seen once. The sequenced sample was CD4+ or CD8+ T cells sorted from blood, obtained in a trial of the OX40 agonist ivuxolimab. The receptor's source is an adult with an advanced solid tumor such as melanoma, head and neck, liver or kidney cancer.

The CDR3 sequence is CASSGTWTDTEAFF. Here the CDR3 DNA reads TGTGCCAGCAGTGGGACCTGGACAGACACTGAAGCTTTCTTT. V is TRBV28 and J is TRBJ1-1; possible D gene TRBD1, 6 bases. In germline, CDR1 is MDHEN, CDR2 SYDVKM. V lost 5 bases to trimming and J lost 3 bases, with 13 bases between them. CDR3 length: 14 amino acids.